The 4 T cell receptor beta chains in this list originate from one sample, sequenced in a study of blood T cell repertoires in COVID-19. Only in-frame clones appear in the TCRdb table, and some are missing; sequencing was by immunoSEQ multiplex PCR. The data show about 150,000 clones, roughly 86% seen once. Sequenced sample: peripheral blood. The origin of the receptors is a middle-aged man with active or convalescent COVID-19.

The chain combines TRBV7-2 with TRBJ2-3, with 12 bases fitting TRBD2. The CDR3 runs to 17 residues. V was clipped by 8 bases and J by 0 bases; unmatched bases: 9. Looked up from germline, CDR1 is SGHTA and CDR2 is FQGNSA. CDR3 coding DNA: TGTGCCAGCGCAATACTAGCGGGGGGACCCAGCACAGATACGCAGTATTTT. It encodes CASAILAGGPSTDTQYF.

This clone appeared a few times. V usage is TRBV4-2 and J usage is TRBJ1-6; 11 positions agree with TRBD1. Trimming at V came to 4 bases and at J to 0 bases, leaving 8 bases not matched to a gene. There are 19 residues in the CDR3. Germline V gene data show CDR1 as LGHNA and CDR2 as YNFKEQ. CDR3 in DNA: TGTGCCAGCAGCCCCCGGACAGGGGGCGCGAGCTCCTATAATTCACCCCTCCACTTT. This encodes CASSPRTGGASSYNSPLHF.

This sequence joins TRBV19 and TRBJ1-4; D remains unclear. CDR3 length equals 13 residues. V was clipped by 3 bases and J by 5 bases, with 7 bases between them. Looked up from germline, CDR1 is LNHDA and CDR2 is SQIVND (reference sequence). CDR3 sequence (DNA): TGTGCCAGTAGTATCCCCGGGAATGAAAAACTGTTTTTT. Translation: CASSIPGNEKLFF.

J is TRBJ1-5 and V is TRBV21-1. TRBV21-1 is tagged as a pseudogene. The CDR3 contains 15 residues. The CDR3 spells CASSKGGPMGQPQHF. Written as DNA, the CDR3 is TGTGCCAGCAGCAAAGGAGGGCCTATGGGTCAGCCCCAGCATTTT.